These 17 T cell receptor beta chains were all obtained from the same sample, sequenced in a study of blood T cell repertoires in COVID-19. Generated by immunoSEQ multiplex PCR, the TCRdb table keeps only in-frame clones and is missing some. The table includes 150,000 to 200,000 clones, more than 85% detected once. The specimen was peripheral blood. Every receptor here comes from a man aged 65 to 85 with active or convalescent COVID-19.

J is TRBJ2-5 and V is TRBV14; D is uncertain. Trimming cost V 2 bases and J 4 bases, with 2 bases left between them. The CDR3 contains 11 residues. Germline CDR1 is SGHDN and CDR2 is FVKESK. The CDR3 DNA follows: TGTGCCAGCAGCCAACGAGAGACCCAGTACTTC. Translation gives CASSQRETQYF. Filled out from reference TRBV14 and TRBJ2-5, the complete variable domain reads EAGVTQFPSHSVIEKGQTVTLRCDPISGHDNLYWYRRVMGKEIKFLLHFVKESKQDESGMPNNRFLAERTGGTYSTLKVQPAELEDSGVYFCASSQRETQYFGPGTRLLVL.

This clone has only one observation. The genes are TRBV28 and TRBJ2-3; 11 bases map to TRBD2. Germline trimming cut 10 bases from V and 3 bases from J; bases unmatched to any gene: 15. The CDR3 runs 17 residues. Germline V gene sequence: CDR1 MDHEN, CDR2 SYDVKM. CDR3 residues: CATGSGGAPPITDTQYF. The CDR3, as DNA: TGTGCCACGGGTAGCGGGGGGGCGCCTCCAATTACAGATACGCAGTATTTT.

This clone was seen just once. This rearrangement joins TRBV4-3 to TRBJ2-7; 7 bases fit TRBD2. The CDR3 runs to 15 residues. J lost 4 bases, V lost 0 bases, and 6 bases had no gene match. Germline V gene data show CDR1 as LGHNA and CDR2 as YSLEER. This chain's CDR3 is CASSQDWGEGYEQYF. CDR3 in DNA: TGCGCCAGCAGCCAAGATTGGGGGGAGGGGTACGAGCAGTACTTC.

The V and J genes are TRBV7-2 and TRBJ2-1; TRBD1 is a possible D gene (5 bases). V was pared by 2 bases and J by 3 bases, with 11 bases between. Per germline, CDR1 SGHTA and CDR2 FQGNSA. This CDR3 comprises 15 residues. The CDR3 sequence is CASSLSSGIYNEQFF. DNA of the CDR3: TGTGCCAGCAGCTTATCTTCAGGGATCTACAATGAGCAGTTCTTC.

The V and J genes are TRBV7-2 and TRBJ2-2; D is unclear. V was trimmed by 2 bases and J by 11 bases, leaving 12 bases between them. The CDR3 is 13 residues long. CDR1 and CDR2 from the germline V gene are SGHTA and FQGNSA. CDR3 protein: CASSLHQRGELFF. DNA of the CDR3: TGTGCCAGCAGCTTACACCAGCGCGGAGAGCTGTTTTTT.

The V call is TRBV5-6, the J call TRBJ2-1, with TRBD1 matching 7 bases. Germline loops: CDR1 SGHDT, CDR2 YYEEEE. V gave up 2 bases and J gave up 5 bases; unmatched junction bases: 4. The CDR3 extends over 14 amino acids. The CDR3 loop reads CASSFGGQNNEQFF. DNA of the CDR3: TGTGCCAGCAGCTTTGGGGGACAGAACAATGAGCAGTTCTTC.

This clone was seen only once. The CDR3 nucleotides read TGTGCCAGCAGCTTGGTAGGGGAAGGGGGTCAGCCCCAGCATTTT. It translates to CASSLVGEGGQPQHF. The chain uses TRBV5-6 and TRBJ1-5; D is possibly TRBD1 (6 bases). V shed 0 bases and J shed 6 bases, with 13 bases lying between them. The CDR3 is 15 residues long. In germline, CDR1 is SGHDT, CDR2 YYEEEE.

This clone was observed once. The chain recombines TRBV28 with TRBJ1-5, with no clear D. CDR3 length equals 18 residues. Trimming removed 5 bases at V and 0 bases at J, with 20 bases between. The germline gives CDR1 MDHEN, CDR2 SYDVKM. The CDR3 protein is CASSLRGQATYSNQPQHF. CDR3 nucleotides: TGTGCCAGCAGTCTAAGAGGGCAGGCTACCTATAGCAATCAGCCCCAGCATTTT.

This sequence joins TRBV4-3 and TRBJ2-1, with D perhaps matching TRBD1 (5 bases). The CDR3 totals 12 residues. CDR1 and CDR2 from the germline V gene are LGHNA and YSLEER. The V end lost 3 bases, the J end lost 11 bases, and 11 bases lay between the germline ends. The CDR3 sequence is CASSHEGEQQFF. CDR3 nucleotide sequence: TGCGCCAGCAGCCATGAAGGGGAACAGCAGTTCTTC.

The CDR3 coding sequence is TGTGCCAGTAGTAGGCAGCGCTCTGGGGCCAACGTCCTGACTTTC. This encodes CASSRQRSGANVLTF. V and J are TRBV19 and TRBJ2-6; no reliable D call. Trimming stripped 4 bases from V and 0 bases from J, with 7 bases between. The CDR3 is 15 residues long. The germline CDR1 and CDR2 sequences are LNHDA and SQIVND (reference sequence).

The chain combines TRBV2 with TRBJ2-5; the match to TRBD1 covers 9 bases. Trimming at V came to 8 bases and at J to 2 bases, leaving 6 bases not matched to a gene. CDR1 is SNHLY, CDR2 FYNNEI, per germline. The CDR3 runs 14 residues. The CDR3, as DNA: TGTGCCAGCGGAGGGACAGGGCGACAAGAGACCCAGTACTTC. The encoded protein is CASGGTGRQETQYF.

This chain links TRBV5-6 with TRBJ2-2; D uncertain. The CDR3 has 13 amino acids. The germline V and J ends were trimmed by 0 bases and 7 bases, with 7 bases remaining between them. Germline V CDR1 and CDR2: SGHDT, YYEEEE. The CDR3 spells CASSLAVFGELFF. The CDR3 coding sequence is TGTGCCAGCAGCTTGGCGGTATTCGGGGAGCTGTTTTTT.

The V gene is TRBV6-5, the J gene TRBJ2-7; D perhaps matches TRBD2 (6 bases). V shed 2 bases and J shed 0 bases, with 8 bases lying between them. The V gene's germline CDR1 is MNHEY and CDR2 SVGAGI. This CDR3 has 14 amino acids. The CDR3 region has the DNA TGTGCCAGCAGTTACGACGGGAGCTCCTACGAGCAGTACTTC. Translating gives CASSYDGSSYEQYF.

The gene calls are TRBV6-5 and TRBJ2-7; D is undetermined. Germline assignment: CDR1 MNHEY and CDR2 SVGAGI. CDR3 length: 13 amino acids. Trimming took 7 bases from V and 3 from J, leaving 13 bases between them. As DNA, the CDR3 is TGTGCCAGCAAAACTGCTAAGAACTACGAGCAGTACTTC. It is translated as CASKTAKNYEQYF.

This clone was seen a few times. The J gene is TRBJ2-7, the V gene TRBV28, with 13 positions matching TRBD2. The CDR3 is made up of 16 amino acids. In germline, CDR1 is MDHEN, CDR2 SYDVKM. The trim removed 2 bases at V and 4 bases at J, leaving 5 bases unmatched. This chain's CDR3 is CASSLIWTSGRYEQYF. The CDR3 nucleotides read TGTGCCAGCAGTTTAATCTGGACTAGCGGGAGATACGAGCAGTACTTC.

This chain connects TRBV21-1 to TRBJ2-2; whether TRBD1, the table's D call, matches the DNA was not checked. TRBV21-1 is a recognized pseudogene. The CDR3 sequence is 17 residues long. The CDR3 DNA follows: TGTGCCAGCAGCAAATGGTTCAGGGGGCGGAACACCGGGGAGCTGTTTTTT. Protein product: CASSKWFRGRNTGELFF.

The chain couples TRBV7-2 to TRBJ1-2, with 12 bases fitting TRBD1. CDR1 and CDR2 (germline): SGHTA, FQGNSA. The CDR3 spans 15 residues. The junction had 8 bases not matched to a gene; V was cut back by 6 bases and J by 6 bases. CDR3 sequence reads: CASSRGGTGGDGYTF. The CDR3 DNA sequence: TGTGCCAGCAGTAGGGGCGGGACAGGGGGCGATGGCTACACCTTC.